Sequencing of this TCR beta chain was carried out in a study of cytomegalovirus exposure and HLA in healthy donors. Study-level background: The approximately 670 first-cohort repertoires and the 130 or so validation repertoires shared the same platform, a later analysis reported.

Sequenced by immunoSEQ multiplex PCR; TCRdb stores in-frame clones only, minus some. Counted here are approximately 100,000 clones, 88% occurring once; the ten biggest clones make up about 2%. Study-level findings and limits: In vitro confirmation showed three CMV-associated chains to be CMV antigen specific. While the bulk of TCR sequences proved rare, some public TCRs turned up in many donors. TCR beta chains numbering 150 to 200 were designated cytomegalovirus-associated.

In regard to this clone: What it recognizes is unknown.

Germline CDR1 and CDR2: SGHDN and FVKESK. CDR3 length: 15 residues. Trimming took off 0 bases at V and 5 bases at J, with 13 bases between the two ends. This sequence originates from a woman aged 18-29 years in good health and CMV-seropositive. The chain joins TRBV14 to TRBJ2-5, with D perhaps matching TRBD2 (5 bases). The specimen was PBMCs. Here the CDR3 reads CASSQDGSSLETQYF. The DNA of the CDR3 is TGTGCCAGCAGCCAAGATGGGTCTAGCTTGGAGACCCAGTACTTC.